This record covers a single T cell receptor beta chain. What it recognizes is unknown. One end of the junction does not line up with germline, which may come from a read error. The sample comes from a study of T cells in Graves' hyperthyroidism and ophthalmopathy. Diagnoses were established using clinical symptoms, serum thyroxine and TRAb, thyroid ultrasound and orbital computed tomography. Study-wide results and caveats: Appearing also in blood were most of the thyroid clonotypes expanded above 0.001.

What was amplified from RNA transcripts were TCR beta CDR3 regions. The HTBI primer set drove a first-round RT-PCR of the TCR CDR3. TCRdb passed the multiplex PCR reads through MiXCR, listing each CDR3 protein once. The data show approximately 360,000 distinct CDR3 sequences, approximately 14% seen once. CDR3 length: 15 amino acids. Germline CDR1 is KGHDR and CDR2 is SFDVKD. The sequence derives from a woman under 30 with Graves' hyperthyroidism that later progressed to Graves' ophthalmopathy. Sequenced: blood. The V call is TRBV24-1, the J call TRBJ2-2, with D perhaps TRBD2 (5 bases). The CDR3 DNA is TGTGCCACCAGTGATTTGGGGTATGATACCGGGGAGCTGTGTTTT. Its protein product is CATSDLGYDTGELCF.